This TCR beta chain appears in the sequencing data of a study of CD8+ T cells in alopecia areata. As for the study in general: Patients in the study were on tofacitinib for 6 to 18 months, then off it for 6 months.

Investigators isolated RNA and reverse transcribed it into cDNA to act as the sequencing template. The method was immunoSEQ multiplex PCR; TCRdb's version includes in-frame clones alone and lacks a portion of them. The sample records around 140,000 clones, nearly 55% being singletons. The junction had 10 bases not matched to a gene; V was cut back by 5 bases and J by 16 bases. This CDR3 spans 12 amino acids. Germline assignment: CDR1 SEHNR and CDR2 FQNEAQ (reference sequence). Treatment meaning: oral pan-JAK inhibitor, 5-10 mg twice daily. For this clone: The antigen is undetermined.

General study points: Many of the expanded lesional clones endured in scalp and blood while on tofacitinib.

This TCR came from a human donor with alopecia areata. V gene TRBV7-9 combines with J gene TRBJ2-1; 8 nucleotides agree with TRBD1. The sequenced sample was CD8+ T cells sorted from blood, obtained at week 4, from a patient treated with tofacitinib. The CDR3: CASSRSTGTGFF. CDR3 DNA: TGTGCCAGCAGCAGGTCTACCGGGACAGGATTCTTC.